This T cell receptor beta chain was captured by sequencing in a study of cytomegalovirus exposure and HLA in healthy donors. Primers for the PCR totalled 60 Vbeta and 13 Jbeta. Per the authors' pipeline: Approximately 86 million unique TCR beta chains, 9 million to 12 million shared, were counted in a later analysis. Profiled with immunoSEQ multiplex PCR; TCRdb holds only in-frame clones, not every one. The V and J calls and clone size are taken from that table; D and trimming were inferred from the DNA. The profile shows roughly 95,000 clones, over 60% of them singletons. Findings and limits, study-wide: Per published reports, the classifier diagnosed cytomegalovirus status with high specificity and sensitivity. The number of N-insertions in an Asian-associated ancestry cluster was reportedly below the 666-donor mean in a later analysis. Segments of the TCR beta V type were, in most cases, productive about 87% or about 30% of the time in an earlier analysis.

In the case of this clone: The antigen is unknown.

Sequencing was carried out using PBMCs. This sequence was found in a man under 40 in good health and CMV-seropositive.

CDR3 protein: CASSKSRGGYTF. DNA of the CDR3: TGTGCCAGCAGCAAAAGCCGGGGGGGCTACACCTTC. This sequence joins TRBV7-3 and TRBJ1-2; D is perhaps TRBD1 (5 bases). The ends were cut back, 5 bases at V and 8 bases at J, with 12 bases in the middle. Germline assignment: CDR1 SGHTA and CDR2 FQGTGA. This CDR3 has 12 residues.